Sequencing of this T cell receptor (beta chain) was carried out in a study of T cell responses to AZD1222 COVID-19 vaccine. Study-level results: Baseline seropositivity characterized only a handful of AZD1222 recipients. Spike-specific TCR breadth and depth rose after two AZD1222 doses. Researchers took repertoire samples only after the peak T cell response had come. Regions 160-218 and 743-854 dominated among vaccine-associated CD4 TCRs spanning spike.

Remarks on this clone: The antigen is unknown.

This table comes from immunoSEQ multiplex PCR, and its TCRdb copy is limited to in-frame clones, with some not included. Among over 150,000 clones listed, 88% were seen once. The receptor comes from an adult who received the AZD1222 COVID-19 vaccine. The sequencing here drew on peripheral blood, taken 28 days after the second AZD1222 dose.

The CDR3 is CASSPGQGRTGELFF. The DNA for the CDR3 is TGTGCCAGCAGCCCGGGACAGGGGCGGACCGGGGAGCTGTTTTTT. The chain has TRBV11-3 and TRBJ2-2, with 10 bases lining up with TRBD1. After removal of 5 bases from V and 5 bases from J, the junction contained 5 bases not matched to a gene. Looked up from germline, CDR1 is SGHNT and CDR2 is YENEEA. CDR3 length: 15 residues.